This T cell receptor (beta chain) was sequenced for a study of blood T cell repertoires in COVID-19. Study-wide context: T cells, B-cell-depleted T cells, or PBMCs provided the cDNA or gDNA that served as material.

CDR3 length: 14 amino acids. The J segment lost 2 bases and the V segment lost 6 bases, leaving 7 bases of the junction unmatched. The germline gives CDR1 SGHDT, CDR2 YYEEEE. Original analysis: The authors estimated nucleated cell counts from reference gene primer amplification. Clones were sequenced by immunoSEQ multiplex PCR, and TCRdb holds only the in-frame ones, with some missing. The V and J calls and clone size were taken over from that table, and D and trimming were inferred from the DNA. Among over 130,000 clones listed, roughly 84% were seen once. Sequencing was carried out using peripheral blood. This sequence joins TRBV5-6 and TRBJ2-7; TRBD2 agrees at 8 bases. This sequence originates from a man between 65 and 85 years old with acute or convalescent COVID-19. This CDR3 is CASKGAGVPYEQYF. For the CDR3, the DNA is TGTGCCAGCAAGGGAGCGGGGGTTCCCTACGAGCAGTACTTC.